A single T cell receptor beta chain is shown here with its context. The CDR3 extends 3 residues past the end of the read, so its final part is completed from the germline J gene. The data belong to a study of T cells in women clearing cervical HPV infection. The repertoire was sequenced with immunoSEQ multiplex PCR; TCRdb's copy has only in-frame clones and lacks some. Its listing shows 20,000 to 25,000 clones. Germline-derived CDR1 and CDR2 are SGHRS and YFSETQ. V shed 0 bases and J 5 bases; nucleotides not matched to a gene: 3. The CDR3 consists of 14 residues. The clonotype originates from a woman aged 18 to 75 with a cervical HPV16 infection that either progressed to CIN3+ or cleared (not recorded which). The chain links TRBV5-1 to TRBJ2-7; 9 nucleotides align to TRBD2. Sequences were obtained from blood buffy coat. CDR3 bases read: TGCGCCAGCAGCTTGGGAGCGGGGGGAAACGAG. Translating it yields CASSLGAGGNE. The entire CDR3 is CASSLGAGGNEQYF.